This TCR beta chain was obtained from a study of regulatory T cells in long-lasting Graves disease. Specified time point: newly diagnosed GD, antithyroid drugs for less than 3 months. Preparation of the TCR library used RNA extracted from PBMCs. From an endocrinology department in Xi'an, China, came the patients. The trim removed 5 bases at V and 6 bases at J, leaving 1 base unmatched. Germline V gives CDR1 MDHEN, CDR2 SYDVKM. This CDR3 comprises 12 residues. Study results and caveats: Lower TCR diversity characterized persistent Graves' patients relative to newly diagnosed patients. Owing to a sample size that was small, accuracy may have been reduced.

Libraries of TCR beta came from iRepertoire HTBI primers plus Arm-PCR of CDR3 regions. Each CDR3 protein is one row after TCRdb ran MiXCR on the multiplex PCR reads. The profile shows some 220,000 distinct CDR3 sequences, 15% to 20% of them singletons. At least ten counts were recorded for this clonotype. Its antigen is still unknown. These sequences were also reported in another study, on T cells in Graves' hyperthyroidism and ophthalmopathy. From that report: A median about 7 months before onset, the model predicted ophthalmopathy.

The chain combines TRBV28 with TRBJ1-5, with 7 bases identical to TRBD1. This sequence originates from a woman aged 25-40 years with Graves disease. Source: peripheral blood mononuclear cells (PBMCs), taken at new diagnosis, from a patient treated with antithyroid drugs. The CDR3 loop reads CASSPGGQPQHF. CDR3 nucleotide sequence: TGTGCCAGCAGTCCAGGGGGTCAGCCCCAGCATTTT.